The 24 T cell receptor beta chains below all came from one sample that was sequenced in a study of blood T cell repertoires in COVID-19. The repertoire was sequenced with immunoSEQ multiplex PCR; TCRdb's copy has only in-frame clones and lacks some. This sample yields about 60,000 clones, of which 65% to 85% are seen a single time; approximately 17% belongs to the top ten. Material for sequencing was peripheral blood. All receptors come from a man aged 65 to 79 with active COVID-19.

The chain combines TRBV5-4 with TRBJ2-3, with D perhaps matching TRBD2 (5 bases). Germline V gene lookup returns CDR1 SGHNT and CDR2 YYREEE (reference sequence). V dropped 3 bases and J dropped 1 base, with 15 bases sitting between them. CDR3 length: 16 residues. The CDR3 sequence: CASSSPSGSGTDTQYF. CDR3 nucleotides: TGTGCCAGCAGCTCCCCCTCGGGTAGCGGCACAGATACGCAGTATTTT.

The chain is built from TRBV27 and TRBJ2-5, with a weak D call TRBD1 (6 bases). The CDR3 consists of 15 residues. The germline CDR1 and CDR2 sequences are MNHEY and SMNVEV (reference sequence). Trimming left V 6 bases short and J 4 bases short, with 18 bases between. This CDR3 reads CASRSLGRGRETQYF. CDR3 bases: TGTGCCAGCAGGAGCCTAGGCAGGGGACGAGAGACCCAGTACTTC.

The chain joins TRBV4-3 to TRBJ2-4; 9 nucleotides align to TRBD1. Germline V gene lookup returns CDR1 LGHNA and CDR2 YSLEER. The CDR3 is made up of 16 amino acids. Trimming removed 3 bases from V and 6 bases from J; junction bases left unmatched: 9. The CDR3 protein is CASSHGQGQSRNIQYF. Here the CDR3 DNA reads TGCGCCAGCAGCCACGGACAGGGGCAATCTAGAAACATTCAGTACTTC.

This clone came up once. V and J are TRBV7-3 and TRBJ2-7; 11 nucleotides agree with TRBD2. This CDR3 is built from 15 residues. With V trimmed by 6 bases and J by 7 bases, 11 bases remained unmatched. The germline V gene has CDR1 SGHTA and CDR2 FQGTGA. CDR3 bases: TGTGCCAGCAGTTCACTAGCGGGAGTGGCGAGTGAGCAGTACTTC. Translated, it gives CASSSLAGVASEQYF.

This clone was counted only a few times. This rearrangement joins TRBV4-2 to TRBJ2-2; 14 positions match TRBD2. In germline, CDR1 is LGHNA, CDR2 YNFKEQ. J lost 7 bases, V lost 4 bases, and 8 bases had no gene match. The CDR3 totals 17 residues. The CDR3 here is CASSLGLAGEASGELFF. CDR3 nucleotides: TGTGCCAGCAGCCTGGGACTAGCGGGAGAAGCGAGCGGGGAGCTGTTTTTT.

This sequence joins TRBV9 and TRBJ2-6; D is ambiguous. Germline CDR1 reads SGDLS; CDR2 reads YYNGEE. The CDR3 totals 14 residues. V was trimmed by 4 bases and J by 4 bases, leaving 9 bases between them. The CDR3 loop is CASSPVFGANVLTF. For the CDR3, the DNA is TGTGCCAGCAGCCCCGTTTTCGGGGCCAACGTCCTGACTTTC.

The V call is TRBV4-3, the J call TRBJ2-1, with TRBD2 matching over 10 bases. V lost 0 bases to trimming and J lost 7 bases; unmatched junction nucleotides: 12. CDR3 length equals 18 residues. CDR1 is LGHNA and CDR2 is YSLEER in the germline V gene. CDR3 loop: CASSQDFPLAGGRNEQFF. The CDR3 region has the DNA TGCGCCAGCAGCCAAGATTTCCCCTTAGCGGGAGGAAGGAATGAGCAGTTCTTC.

The chain uses TRBV5-4 and TRBJ2-7, with TRBD2 identical over 7 bases. This CDR3 has 15 residues. Germline V gene data show CDR1 as SGHNT and CDR2 as YYREEE (reference sequence). V lost 0 bases to trimming and J lost 0 bases; unmatched junction nucleotides: 3. The CDR3 DNA reads TGTGCCAGCAGCTTGGACCGCGGGAGCTCCTACGAGCAGTACTTC. It yields the protein CASSLDRGSSYEQYF.

The genes are TRBV3-1 (or the pseudogene TRBV3-2) and TRBJ2-5, with 10 bases matching TRBD1. The CDR3 runs to 15 residues. V was pared by 4 bases and J by 5 bases, with 7 bases of the junction left unmatched. Germline V CDR1 and CDR2: LGHDT, YNNKEL (reference sequence). CDR3 DNA: TGTGCCAGCAGCCGGCCGGGACAGGGGATCGAGACCCAGTACTTC. It translates to CASSRPGQGIETQYF.

The CDR3 sequence: CASSLPRYEQYF. DNA of the CDR3: TGTGCCAGCAGCTTGCCTCGGTACGAGCAGTACTTC. The chain is built from TRBV7-9 and TRBJ2-7; no clear D. Trimming cost V 3 bases and J 4 bases, with 7 bases left between them. The CDR3 is made up of 12 amino acids. CDR1 is SEHNR and CDR2 is FQNEAQ in the germline V gene (reference sequence).

This clone was counted only a few times. This chain connects TRBV20-1 to TRBJ1-5; TRBD1 might be the D (6 bases). CDR1 and CDR2 from the germline V gene are DFQATT and SNEGSKA (reference sequence). The CDR3 is 14 residues long. V was clipped by 3 bases and J by 3 bases, with 12 bases between them. The CDR3 bases are TGCAGTGCTAGTAAACAGGGTAACAATCAGCCCCAGCATTTT. Amino acids: CSASKQGNNQPQHF.

J is TRBJ1-1 and V is TRBV6-1, with 9 bases aligning to TRBD1. Germline loops: CDR1 MNHNS, CDR2 SASEGT. The CDR3 extends over 16 amino acids. After removal of 3 bases from V and 2 bases from J, the junction contained 7 bases not matched to a gene. The CDR3 DNA is TGTGCCAGCAGTGATCACAGGGGGCTTGGAAACACTGAAGCTTTCTTT. As protein: CASSDHRGLGNTEAFF.

The chain combines TRBV7-9 with TRBJ1-2; D is ambiguous. The germline CDR1 and CDR2 sequences are SEHNR and FQNEAQ (reference sequence). This CDR3 comprises 12 residues. Trimming left V 5 bases short and J 4 bases short, with 8 bases between. Here the CDR3 reads CASSLNTYGYTF. In nucleotides, the CDR3 is TGTGCCAGCAGCCTCAACACCTATGGCTACACCTTC. Supplemented by reference TRBV7-9 and TRBJ1-2, the full variable domain reads DTGVSQNPRHKITKRGQNVTFRCDPISEHNRLYWYRQTLGQGPEFLTYFQNEAQLEKSRLLSDRFSAERPKGSFSTLEIQRTEQGDSAMYLCASSLNTYGYTFGSGTRLTVV.

The chain recombines TRBV7-2 with TRBJ1-6; possible D gene TRBD1, 5 bases. V lost 0 bases, J lost 5 bases, and 14 bases lay in between. This CDR3 contains 17 residues. CDR1 and CDR2 (germline): SGHTA, FQGNSA. The CDR3 is CASSLAAVAGHNSPLHF. The CDR3 nucleotides read TGTGCCAGCAGCTTAGCGGCAGTGGCGGGACATAATTCACCCCTCCACTTT.

In its sample, this clone was seen once. The CDR3 reads CASSVGTNPSYEQYF. The DNA of the CDR3 is TGTGCCAGCAGCGTAGGGACTAACCCATCCTACGAGCAGTACTTC. The chain combines TRBV7-2 with TRBJ2-7; 7 bases line up with TRBD2. CDR3 length equals 15 residues. V lost 5 bases, J lost 1 base, and 8 bases stayed unmatched. Germline V lookup: CDR1 SGHTA, CDR2 FQGNSA.

The chain recombines TRBV5-6 with TRBJ1-2; 9 bases line up with TRBD1. Germline-derived CDR1 and CDR2 are SGHDT and YYEEEE. The CDR3 contains 16 residues. V shed 4 bases and J 4 bases; nucleotides not matched to a gene: 11. The CDR3 nucleotides read TGTGCCAGCAGCCATTCCCGGGACAGGGTCCTCTATGGCTACACCTTC. It translates to CASSHSRDRVLYGYTF.

The J gene is TRBJ1-2, the V gene TRBV19; the match to TRBD1 covers 9 bases. V shed 0 bases and J 7 bases; nucleotides not matched to a gene: 6. The CDR3 is made up of 15 amino acids. CDR1 is LNHDA, CDR2 SQIVND, per germline (reference sequence). The CDR3: CASSIEGQGTGGYTF. The CDR3 nucleotides read TGTGCCAGTAGTATAGAAGGACAGGGGACGGGTGGCTACACCTTC.

The J gene is TRBJ2-3, the V gene TRBV7-8; TRBD2 matches at 10 bases. The CDR3 consists of 18 residues. The germline CDR1 and CDR2 sequences are SGHVS and FQNEAQ. Trimming cost V 6 bases and J 0 bases; bases outside gene matches: 12. This chain's CDR3 is CASRQLAGLPLSTDTQYF. CDR3 sequence (DNA): TGTGCCAGCAGACAACTAGCGGGACTTCCCCTTAGCACAGATACGCAGTATTTT. Full variable domain (rest looked up from reference TRBV7-8 and TRBJ2-3): GAGVSQSPRYKVAKRGQDVALRCDPISGHVSLFWYQQALGQGPEFLTYFQNEAQLDKSGLPSDRFFAERPEGSVSTLKIQRTQQEDSAVYLCASRQLAGLPLSTDTQYFGPGTRLTVL.

Here the CDR3 reads CASSQEPAGGLYNEQFF. The CDR3 DNA reads TGTGCCAGCAGCCAAGAACCAGCGGGGGGTTTATACAATGAGCAGTTCTTC. The chain joins TRBV4-2 to TRBJ2-1; TRBD2 agrees at 9 bases. Germline trimming cut 0 bases from V and 4 bases from J; bases unmatched to any gene: 7. The CDR3 is 17 amino acids. Germline CDR1 LGHNA, CDR2 YNFKEQ.

This clone was counted many times. The J gene is TRBJ1-1, the V gene TRBV20-1; D gene unclear. Germline V gives CDR1 DFQATT, CDR2 SNEGSKA (reference sequence). The CDR3 sequence is 12 residues long. The ends were cut back, 3 bases at V and 4 bases at J, with 9 bases in the middle. The CDR3 here is CSASAFLTEAFF. The CDR3 DNA follows: TGCAGTGCTAGTGCGTTCCTCACTGAAGCTTTCTTT.

This chain links TRBV5-6 with TRBJ1-2; 10 nucleotides line up with TRBD1. Germline V lookup: CDR1 SGHDT, CDR2 YYEEEE. This CDR3 has 12 amino acids. Trimming took 3 bases from V and 8 from J; bases not matched to a gene: 1. The CDR3 DNA follows: TGTGCCAGCAGCTGGGACAGGGGAGGCTACACCTTC. Its translation: CASSWDRGGYTF. The full variable domain, its missing parts supplied by reference TRBV5-6 and TRBJ1-2, is DAGVTQSPTHLIKTRGQQVTLRCSPKSGHDTVSWYQQALGQGPQFIFQYYEEEERQRGNFPDRFSGHQFPNYSSELNVNALLLGDSALYLCASSWDRGGYTFGSGTRLTVV.

V usage is TRBV25-1 and J usage is TRBJ2-3; 10 nucleotides align to TRBD2. Germline CDR1 MGHDK, CDR2 SYGVNS. The junction had 8 bases not matched to a gene; V was cut back by 3 bases and J by 5 bases. The CDR3 consists of 16 residues. The CDR3 loop is CASSEMASGRRDTQYF. The DNA of the CDR3 is TGTGCCAGCAGTGAGATGGCTAGCGGGAGACGAGATACGCAGTATTTT.

The chain has TRBV2 and TRBJ1-6; 8 bases line up with TRBD1. The CDR3 is 13 residues long. The V segment lost 9 bases and the J segment 8 bases; nucleotides outside the gene matches: 6. In germline, CDR1 is SNHLY, CDR2 FYNNEI. In DNA, the CDR3 is TGTGCCAGTAGACAGGGGCCTGATTCACCCCTCCACTTT. It yields the protein CASRQGPDSPLHF.

The genes are TRBV28 and TRBJ2-7, with TRBD1 matching 7 bases. V dropped 3 bases and J dropped 3; count of bases not matched to a gene: 5. Germline-derived CDR1 and CDR2 are MDHEN and SYDVKM. This CDR3 comprises 14 residues. The CDR3, as DNA: TGTGCCAGCAGTTTTGTGGACAGGAGCTACGAGCAGTACTTC. Its translation: CASSFVDRSYEQYF.